The 6 T cell receptor beta chains reported below all come from one sample, sequenced in a study of blood T cell repertoires in COVID-19. The table came from immunoSEQ multiplex PCR; TCRdb's copy has only in-frame clones and leaves some out. The data hold 290,000 or so clones, with 90% observed a single time. The sequenced material came from PBMCs or T cells enriched from blood (not recorded which). The receptors were gathered from a young woman with acute COVID-19.

The rearrangement links TRBV6-5 to TRBJ2-7; 9 positions agree with TRBD1. The CDR3 loop spans 14 amino acids. The junction had 3 bases not matched to a gene; V was cut back by 2 bases and J by 4 bases. From germline, CDR1 is MNHEY and CDR2 SVGAGI. The CDR3 nucleotides are TGTGCCAGCAGTTACAGGACAGGGGCGTACGAGCAGTACTTC. Its protein product is CASSYRTGAYEQYF.

The gene calls are TRBV6-6 and TRBJ1-1; D is unresolved. Germline V CDR1 and CDR2: MNHNY, SVGAGI (reference sequence). The germline V and J ends were trimmed by 2 bases and 7 bases, with 8 bases remaining between them. This CDR3 has 12 residues. CDR3 region: CASSYPGDEAFF. The CDR3 coding sequence is TGTGCCAGCAGTTACCCCGGGGATGAAGCTTTCTTT.

The rearrangement joins TRBV28 to TRBJ1-1, with 8 bases aligning to TRBD1. Germline lookup yields CDR1 MDHEN and CDR2 SYDVKM. CDR3 length: 15 residues. Unmatched junction bases numbered 7, after V lost 4 bases and J lost 3 bases. The CDR3 sequence is CASSSSGGEDTEAFF. The CDR3 DNA is TGTGCCAGCAGTTCTTCAGGGGGCGAGGACACTGAAGCTTTCTTT.

The chain recombines TRBV7-6 with TRBJ2-1; 11 bases align to TRBD2. Germline CDR1 reads SGHVS; CDR2 reads FNYEAQ. J lost 0 bases, V lost 6 bases, and 10 bases had no gene match. The CDR3 contains 18 residues. As DNA, the CDR3 is TGTGCCAGCAGTCCGCTAGCGGGAGGACAGAGCTCCTACAATGAGCAGTTCTTC. Amino acid sequence: CASSPLAGGQSSYNEQFF. The full variable domain, its missing parts supplied by reference TRBV7-6 and TRBJ2-1, is GAGVSQSPRYKVTKRGQDVALRCDPISGHVSLYWYRQALGQGPEFLTYFNYEAQQDKSGLPNDRFSAERPEGSISTLTIQRTEQRDSAMYRCASSPLAGGQSSYNEQFFGPGTRLTVL.

The chain joins TRBV19 to TRBJ2-3; D gene unclear. The CDR3 contains 12 residues. Germline values: CDR1 LNHDA, CDR2 SQIVND (reference sequence). Trimming shortened V by 3 bases and J by 3 bases, and 4 bases separated the two germline ends. The CDR3 nucleotides read TGTGCCAGTAGTATTCAGACAGATACGCAGTATTTT. This gives the protein CASSIQTDTQYF.

This clone showed up just once. V gene TRBV10-3 combines with J gene TRBJ1-1, with TRBD1 matching 9 bases. This CDR3 contains 15 residues. Germline V gene lookup returns CDR1 ENHRY and CDR2 SYGVKD. The ends lost 2 bases at V and 0 bases at J; junction bases unmatched: 1. CDR3 in DNA: TGTGCCATCAGTGAGGGGACAGGGATGAACACTGAAGCTTTCTTT. Translating it yields CAISEGTGMNTEAFF.